Shown below are 21 T cell receptor beta chains from a single sample sequenced in a study of blood T cell repertoires in COVID-19. The table came from immunoSEQ multiplex PCR; TCRdb's copy has only in-frame clones and leaves some out. The sample consists of over 150,000 clones, around 80% of them appearing once. The sequenced sample consisted of PBMCs or T cells enriched from blood (not recorded which). Receptors were obtained from a man in his fifties or sixties who had recovered from COVID-19.

The chain joins TRBV2 to TRBJ1-2; possibly TRBD1 for D (6 bases). Deletions cut 2 bases from V and 1 base from J, with 17 bases between. Per the germline V gene, CDR1 is SNHLY and CDR2 is FYNNEI. The CDR3 has 17 amino acids. The CDR3 loop reads CASSESQRDTYNYGYTF. For the CDR3, the DNA is TGTGCCAGCAGTGAATCACAGCGGGACACCTATAACTATGGCTACACCTTC.

In DNA form, the CDR3 reads TGTGCCAGCAGAGCCGGACGGGAAACTAATGAAAAACTGTTTTTT. It translates to CASRAGRETNEKLFF. The genes are TRBV2 and TRBJ1-4; no definite D call. Germline loops: CDR1 SNHLY, CDR2 FYNNEI. The V and J ends lost 6 bases and 1 base respectively, with 12 bases between them. There are 15 residues in the CDR3.

The gene calls are TRBV7-2 and TRBJ2-3; TRBD1 matches 12 bases. The germline CDR1 and CDR2 sequences are SGHTA and FQGNSA. The CDR3 spans 16 residues. Losses at the gene ends were 6 bases for V and 5 bases for J; bases not matched to a gene: 9. The DNA for the CDR3 is TGTGCCAGCAGTCGAACCGGGACAGGGGGCCTAGATACGCAGTATTTT. This encodes CASSRTGTGGLDTQYF.

V and J are TRBV25-1 and TRBJ2-1; 9 bases fit TRBD1. The CDR3 contains 13 residues. The germline CDR1 and CDR2 sequences are MGHDK and SYGVNS. With 6 bases clipped from V and 9 bases from J, the junction kept 6 bases outside the gene matches. CDR3 bases: TGTGCCAGCAGGAACAGGGGGCACGGTGAGCAGTTCTTC. Its protein product is CASRNRGHGEQFF.

The table lists this clone with a count of one. This chain connects TRBV4-2 to TRBJ1-1; 7 bases are shared with TRBD1. The germline CDR1 and CDR2 sequences are LGHNA and YNFKEQ. CDR3 length: 15 residues. Germline trimming cut 3 bases from V and 3 bases from J; bases unmatched to any gene: 7. The DNA for the CDR3 is TGTGCCAGCAGCCATGAGGACAGGTTCGACACTGAAGCTTTCTTT. It encodes CASSHEDRFDTEAFF.

This chain links TRBV7-2 with TRBJ2-5, with TRBD2 matching 8 bases. The germline CDR1 and CDR2 sequences are SGHTA and FQGNSA. Trimming took 1 base from V and 5 from J; bases not matched to a gene: 9. This CDR3 has 16 residues. The CDR3 DNA reads TGTGCCAGCAGCTTAGTTTACGGGGGGGTTCTGGAGACCCAGTACTTC. Amino acids: CASSLVYGGVLETQYF.

The gene calls are TRBV12-1 and TRBJ1-3; the DNA was not used to check the table's D call, TRBD1. TRBV12-1 is labeled a pseudogene. The CDR3 runs to 16 residues. Written as DNA, the CDR3 is TGTGCCAGCAGCTTTGGGACAGCCAACTCTGGAAACACCATATATTTT. This codes for CASSFGTANSGNTIYF.

The V and J genes are TRBV25-1 and TRBJ1-4; TRBD1 aligns across 8 bases. The CDR3 spans 14 residues. The V gene's germline CDR1 is MGHDK and CDR2 SYGVNS. Trimming took 3 bases from V and 6 from J; bases not matched to a gene: 3. CDR3 in DNA: TGTGCCAGCAGTGAGTGGACAGGGTATGAAAAACTGTTTTTT. Its protein is CASSEWTGYEKLFF.

The chain couples TRBV7-2 to TRBJ2-3, with 11 bases lining up with TRBD2. The CDR3 contains 15 residues. Germline V gene data show CDR1 as SGHTA and CDR2 as FQGNSA. V shed 5 bases and J 3 bases; nucleotides not matched to a gene: 4. The CDR3 spells CASSPRLAGTDTQYF. Written as DNA, the CDR3 is TGTGCCAGCAGCCCACGACTAGCGGGGACAGATACGCAGTATTTT. The variable domain in full, completed from reference TRBV7-2 and TRBJ2-3, reads GAGVSQSPSNKVTEKGKDVELRCDPISGHTALYWYRQSLGQGLEFLIYFQGNSAPDKSGLPSDRFSAERTGGSVSTLTIQRTQQEDSAVYLCASSPRLAGTDTQYFGPGTRLTVL.

The chain uses TRBV5-6 and TRBJ1-5, with no clear D. Germline lookup yields CDR1 SGHDT and CDR2 YYEEEE. The CDR3 covers 16 residues. Trimming shortened V by 0 bases and J by 3 bases, and 13 bases separated the two germline ends. The CDR3 DNA reads as TGTGCCAGCAGCTTGGGAGGAGGGTGGAACAATCAGCCCCAGCATTTT. It yields the protein CASSLGGGWNNQPQHF. Together with reference TRBV5-6 and TRBJ1-5, the CDR3 gives the full variable domain: DAGVTQSPTHLIKTRGQQVTLRCSPKSGHDTVSWYQQALGQGPQFIFQYYEEEERQRGNFPDRFSGHQFPNYSSELNVNALLLGDSALYLCASSLGGGWNNQPQHFGDGTRLSIL.

The rearrangement joins TRBV5-4 to TRBJ2-1; 9 nucleotides agree with TRBD1. Germline assignment: CDR1 SGHNT and CDR2 YYREEE (reference sequence). The CDR3 consists of 15 residues. Losses at the gene ends were 4 bases for V and 7 bases for J; bases not matched to a gene: 9. The CDR3, as DNA: TGTGCCAGCAGCCGGGGGACAGGGTCGGTAAATGAGCAGTTCTTC. This codes for CASSRGTGSVNEQFF.

The chain uses TRBV7-9 and TRBJ1-2, with TRBD1 matching over 10 bases. CDR3 length equals 15 residues. The junction had 16 bases not matched to a gene; V was cut back by 5 bases and J by 13 bases. Per germline, CDR1 SEHNR and CDR2 FQNEAQ (reference sequence). The CDR3 coding sequence is TGTGCCAGCAGCCGACCCGAGGGACAGGGGCATATGGCCACCTTC. Protein sequence: CASSRPEGQGHMATF.

In the case of this clone: This sample also contains other DNA sequences that code for the same CDR3. The chain recombines TRBV7-2 with TRBJ1-2, with TRBD1 matching over 7 bases. Germline lookup yields CDR1 SGHTA and CDR2 FQGNSA. The length of the CDR3 is 14 residues. The V segment lost 4 bases and the J segment 4 bases; nucleotides outside the gene matches: 6. CDR3 nucleotide sequence: TGTGCCAGCAGCTCCCGACAGGGCGGCTATGGCTACACCTTC. Protein: CASSSRQGGYGYTF.

The V and J genes are TRBV4-2 and TRBJ2-2; 12 nucleotides align to TRBD2. Trimming at V came to 6 bases and at J to 3 bases, leaving 8 bases not matched to a gene. Germline CDR1 reads LGHNA; CDR2 reads YNFKEQ. This CDR3 has 17 amino acids. The CDR3 DNA is TGTGCCAGCAGTCTTCAGCTAGCGGGGGGGTACACCGGGGAGCTGTTTTTT. It codes for CASSLQLAGGYTGELFF.

The V and J genes are TRBV29-1 and TRBJ1-3; a possible D gene is TRBD1 (5 bases). The CDR3 runs 13 residues. CDR1 is SQVTM and CDR2 is ANQGSEA in the germline V gene. With 7 bases removed from V and 7 bases from J, the gap between germline ends came to 17 bases. CDR3 DNA: TGCAGCGCCAGGGTTTATCCAGCGAACACCATATATTTT. The encoded protein is CSARVYPANTIYF. The entire variable domain, with the rest obtained from reference TRBV29-1 and TRBJ1-3, is as follows: SAVISQKPSRDICQRGTSLTIQCQVDSQVTMMFWYRQQPGQSLTLIATANQGSEATYESGFVIDKFPISRPNLTFSTLTVSNMSPEDSSIYLCSARVYPANTIYFGEGSWLTVV.

Only a few counts were recorded for this clone. The genes are TRBV5-6 and TRBJ1-1, with 9 bases aligning to TRBD1. This CDR3 has 18 amino acids. The ends lost 0 bases at V and 4 bases at J; junction bases unmatched: 13. Germline CDR1 is SGHDT and CDR2 is YYEEEE. The CDR3 reads CASSLEGTGRAAGTEAFF. The CDR3 DNA sequence: TGTGCCAGCAGCTTGGAGGGGACAGGGAGAGCCGCGGGCACTGAAGCTTTCTTT.

The rearrangement joins TRBV6-5 to TRBJ2-5; 10 bases fit TRBD1. J gave up 5 bases and V 2 bases, and 2 bases lay outside the gene matches. CDR1 MNHEY and CDR2 SVGAGI come from the germline V gene. This CDR3 is built from 14 residues. The CDR3 sequence is CASSYGTGVETQYF. CDR3 DNA: TGTGCCAGCAGTTACGGGACAGGGGTGGAGACCCAGTACTTC.

This chain connects TRBV7-9 to TRBJ2-3; possibly TRBD2 for D (6 bases). V lost 4 bases and J 0 bases, leaving 14 bases between the germline ends. Germline V gene lookup returns CDR1 SEHNR and CDR2 FQNEAQ (reference sequence). CDR3 size: 16 residues. CDR3 residues: CASSSTGLRSTDTQYF. The CDR3 bases are TGTGCCAGCAGCTCCACGGGACTCCGAAGCACAGATACGCAGTATTTT.

The CDR3 DNA is TGTGCCAGCTCACCTGCCACAGGGAGAAGCTCACCCCTCCACTTT. Protein: CASSPATGRSSPLHF. V is TRBV18 and J is TRBJ1-6; D is perhaps TRBD1 (6 bases). The CDR3 extends over 15 amino acids. The germline CDR1 and CDR2 sequences are KGHSH and LQKENI. The V and J ends lost 3 bases and 10 bases respectively, with 16 bases between them.

The chain combines TRBV5-1 with TRBJ1-2; D is possibly TRBD1 (5 bases). Trimming took off 4 bases at V and 7 bases at J, with 20 bases between the two ends. The germline CDR1 and CDR2 sequences are SGHRS and YFSETQ. This CDR3 contains 15 residues. CDR3 in amino acids: CASSHGGREMSGYTF. The CDR3, as DNA: TGCGCCAGCAGCCATGGGGGGAGGGAGATGAGTGGCTACACCTTC.

With regard to this clone: The germline gene is not matched at one end of the junction; a read error may be the cause. The V call is TRBV5-1, the J call TRBJ1-2, with 12 bases that match TRBD1. Per germline, CDR1 SGHRS and CDR2 YFSETQ. The CDR3 consists of 16 residues. CDR3 amino acids: CASRLGQGAAGYGYTF. The CDR3, as DNA: TGCGCCAGCAGGTTGGGACAGGGGGCAGCAGGTTATGGCTACACCTTC.